This T cell receptor (beta chain) was sequenced in a study of long-term antiretroviral therapy in people with HIV. Findings and limits, study-wide: Clones with expansion before ART led the repertoire at all time points. With ART, diversity went up but was still lower than in transplant donor controls. Spans of CDR3 length were tighter for HIV repertoires than for controls.

Sequencing relied on immunoSEQ assay v3.0, run at survey level. Repertoires were generated with immunoSEQ multiplex PCR, while TCRdb's copy carries only in-frame clones and drops some. The data contain 30,000 to 35,000 clones, roughly 79% of them seen just once; the ten biggest clones take up around 3%. Remarks on this clone: Antigen: not known.

Trimming took off 0 bases at V and 4 bases at J, with 12 bases between the two ends. Germline V gives CDR1 MNHNS, CDR2 SASEGT. The CDR3 loop spans 15 amino acids. The receptor was derived from a man in his fifties with HIV. Sequenced material: unsorted PBMCs, taken 3 years after starting antiretroviral therapy. The V call is TRBV6-1, the J call TRBJ1-2, with TRBD1 as a possible D gene (6 bases). The CDR3 protein is CASSEARTALYGYTF. CDR3 coding DNA: TGTGCCAGCAGTGAAGCTAGGACAGCGCTCTATGGCTACACCTTC.